Below are 24 T cell receptor beta chains sequenced from a single sample in a study of T-cell reconstitution after alpha-beta-depleted transplantation in children (dated by TCRdb to 2016 to 2017). Library prep was done by PCR. Sequencing was carried out with an Illumina HiSeq 2500. TCR libraries were prepared with molecular barcoding, using unique molecular identifiers to normalize TCRbeta repertoire quantification. The public reads were run again by TCRdb, first through fastp at Q25 and then through MiXCR, and only productive beta chains were kept. Rows are combined by CDR3 protein, so each entry shows the most common genes and DNA. The table for this sample lists hundreds of thousands of distinct CDR3 sequences; about an eighth of them were counted only once. In total, the top ten clones hold 0.75% to 0.85% of the sample. This specimen's treatment or condition label, per the study, means: allogeneic hematopoietic cell transplantation with graft depleted of TCRalphabeta T cells and CD19 B cells.

Sample: PBMCs, taken before TCRalphabeta/CD19-depleted stem cell transplant. The receptors were gathered from a girl aged 2 to 10 with congenital amegakaryocytic thrombocytopenia, due to receive a stem cell transplant.

As concerns this clonotype: A single base separates this from a much larger clone, so it may be a read error. The chain joins TRBV12-3 or TRBV12-4 to TRBJ2-1; D unclear. The CDR3 spans 15 residues. V was clipped by 2 bases and J by 2 bases, with 10 bases between them. CDR3 bases: TGTGCCAGCAGTTTAACGGAGAGCCCCTACAATGAGCAGTTCTTC. Translating it yields CASSLTESPYNEQFF.

This chain uses TRBV25-1 with TRBJ2-1; D is uncertain. The CDR3 runs 14 residues. V was cut by 10 bases and J by 2 bases, with 15 bases left in between. CDR1 is MGHDK and CDR2 is SYGVNS in the germline V gene. In DNA, the CDR3 is TGTGCCATGAGCCCCGGACGCCCCTACAATGAGCAGTTCTTC. It encodes CAMSPGRPYNEQFF.

The DNA for the CDR3 is TGCGCCAGCAGACTAGCGGGAGGGAATCCCTACAATGAGCAGTTCTTC. Protein sequence: CASRLAGGNPYNEQFF. This sequence joins TRBV10-2 and TRBJ2-1, with 13 bases aligning to TRBD2. Germline-derived CDR1 and CDR2 are WSHSY and SAAADI. This CDR3 region has 16 residues. V trimming: 6 bases; J trimming: 2 bases; junction bases outside the gene matches: 4.

This clonotype has ten or more counts. The V and J genes are TRBV12-3 or TRBV12-4 and TRBJ2-1; no definite D call. This CDR3 has 15 residues. The V gene lost 6 bases and the J gene lost 5 bases, with 17 bases spanning the gap. The CDR3, as DNA: TGTGCCAGCAGATCTTTCGACAAGAAAGACAATGAGCAGTTCTTC. Translating it yields CASRSFDKKDNEQFF.

The genes are TRBV12-3 or TRBV12-4 and TRBJ2-2; D is uncertain. The CDR3 covers 11 residues. Trimming removed 4 bases from V and 8 bases from J, with 5 bases in between. The CDR3 DNA is TGTGCCAGCAGTTCCCGGGGGGAGCTGTTTTTT. Protein sequence: CASSSRGELFF.

This clonotype has at least ten counts. V gene TRBV20-1 combines with J gene TRBJ1-2; no definite D call. Germline CDR1 reads DFQATT; CDR2 reads SNEGSKA (reference sequence). This CDR3 contains 11 residues. The V gene lost 7 bases and the J gene lost 4 bases, with 10 bases spanning the gap. CDR3 amino acids: CSVRLLYGYTF. The CDR3 DNA sequence: TGCAGTGTAAGGCTGCTCTATGGCTACACCTTC.

This clonotype was seen a handful of times. J is TRBJ2-1 and V is TRBV20-1, with 7 bases fitting TRBD1. Germline loops: CDR1 DFQATT, CDR2 SNEGSKA (reference sequence). Unmatched junction bases numbered 6, after V lost 1 base and J lost 3 bases. The CDR3 totals 15 residues. CDR3: CSARGPGQSYNEQFF. DNA of the CDR3: TGCAGTGCTAGAGGACCGGGACAGAGCTACAATGAGCAGTTCTTC.

This clonotype was seen many times. The CDR3 sequence: CASSLPAGIYGYTF. In nucleotides, the CDR3 is TGCGCCAGCAGCTTGCCCGCAGGGATCTATGGCTACACCTTC. The gene calls are TRBV5-1 and TRBJ1-2, with D perhaps TRBD1 (5 bases). This CDR3 region has 14 residues. V was clipped by 1 base and J by 4 bases, with 11 bases between them. The germline gives CDR1 SGHRS, CDR2 YFSETQ.

The V and J genes are TRBV28 and TRBJ2-2, with D possibly matching TRBD2 (5 bases). The germline V gene encodes CDR1 MDHEN and CDR2 SYDVKM. The CDR3 consists of 17 residues. Trimming cost V 6 bases and J 0 bases, with 17 bases left between them. This CDR3 reads CASSSGLERANTGELFF. The CDR3 DNA reads as TGTGCCAGCAGCTCTGGCTTGGAGAGGGCGAACACCGGGGAGCTGTTTTTT.

This clonotype was detected only a few times. The chain is built from TRBV27 and TRBJ2-1; D remains unclear. The V gene lost 3 bases and the J gene lost 11 bases, with 14 bases spanning the gap. Germline CDR1 reads MNHEY; CDR2 reads SMNVEV (reference sequence). The CDR3 sequence is 13 residues long. CDR3 DNA sequence: TGTGCCAGCAGTTTGATTTTGCGACGACAGCAGTTCTTC. It yields the protein CASSLILRRQQFF.

This chain links TRBV9 with TRBJ1-1; possible D gene TRBD1, 5 bases. The germline V gene encodes CDR1 SGDLS and CDR2 YYNGEE. V was cut by 2 bases and J by 4 bases, with 9 bases left in between. The CDR3 spans 13 residues. DNA for the CDR3: TGTGCCAGCAGCGTCGGGGGGAGCACTGAAGCTTTCTTT. This sequence encodes CASSVGGSTEAFF.

This clonotype occurred many times. The chain links TRBV9 to TRBJ2-5; a weak D match, TRBD2 (5 bases). This CDR3 is built from 15 residues. CDR1 is SGDLS and CDR2 is YYNGEE in the germline V gene. Trimming stripped 2 bases from V and 4 bases from J, with 15 bases between. Here the CDR3 reads CASSVRGAGSETQYF. The CDR3 nucleotides are TGTGCCAGCAGCGTCCGGGGTGCCGGTTCAGAGACCCAGTACTTC.

This clonotype was seen at least ten times. The J gene is TRBJ2-3, the V gene TRBV20-1; 9 bases agree with TRBD2. There are 13 residues in the CDR3. From germline, CDR1 is DFQATT and CDR2 SNEGSKA (reference sequence). The ends lost 3 bases at V and 3 bases at J; junction bases unmatched: 1. This CDR3 is CSARSGRTDTQYF. CDR3 nucleotides: TGCAGTGCTAGGAGCGGGAGGACAGATACGCAGTATTTT.

Regarding this clonotype: This may come from a read error, since a much larger clone is one base off. The chain is built from TRBV5-1 and TRBJ2-2; 9 nucleotides match TRBD2. The trim removed 4 bases at V and 3 bases at J, leaving 7 bases unmatched. This CDR3 is built from 16 residues. Germline CDR1 SGHRS, CDR2 YFSETQ. CDR3 DNA: TGCGCCAGCAGCCCCAGACTAGCGGACTACACCGGGGAGCTGTTTTTT. Its protein is CASSPRLADYTGELFF.

This clonotype was observed at least ten times. The V call is TRBV5-1, the J call TRBJ2-1; the match to TRBD2 covers 7 bases. The CDR3 consists of 16 residues. V gave up 4 bases and J gave up 2 bases; unmatched junction bases: 9. CDR1 SGHRS and CDR2 YFSETQ come from the germline V gene. The CDR3 is CASSLRAGAAYNEQFF. The CDR3 DNA reads TGCGCCAGCAGCCTTAGGGCGGGAGCGGCCTACAATGAGCAGTTCTTC.

This clonotype was observed a few times. This chain uses TRBV28 with TRBJ2-4, with a possible D match to TRBD2 (5 bases). The CDR3 spans 14 residues. Looked up from germline, CDR1 is MDHEN and CDR2 is SYDVKM. V lost 6 bases to trimming and J lost 12 bases, with 21 bases between them. CDR3 nucleotide sequence: TGTGCCAGCAGAACCCTGGCGGTGGGAGCGGATCAGTACTTC. Its protein is CASRTLAVGADQYF.

This clonotype was recorded at least ten times. CDR3 in DNA: TGCGCCAGCAGCTCGATACTAGCGGGAGGGTTCAAAAGCTCCTACAATGAGCAGTTCTTC. It is translated as CASSSILAGGFKSSYNEQFF. The chain carries TRBV5-1 and TRBJ2-1; 13 nucleotides agree with TRBD2. The trim removed 3 bases at V and 0 bases at J, leaving 12 bases unmatched. Germline V gives CDR1 SGHRS, CDR2 YFSETQ. The CDR3 spans 20 residues.

This clonotype was observed many times. The chain recombines TRBV7-8 with TRBJ2-1; TRBD2 might be the D (5 bases). CDR1 SGHVS and CDR2 FQNEAQ come from the germline V gene. The CDR3 loop spans 16 amino acids. Trimming left V 0 bases short and J 7 bases short, with 16 bases between. CDR3 region: CASSLALTDSGNEQFF. The CDR3 DNA is TGTGCCAGCAGCTTAGCGTTAACGGACTCGGGGAATGAGCAGTTCTTC.

A few counts support this clonotype. The chain has TRBV28 and TRBJ2-1; unclear D gene. This CDR3 is 14 amino acids long. The V gene's germline CDR1 is MDHEN and CDR2 SYDVKM. V gave up 5 bases and J gave up 0 bases, with 8 bases separating them. The CDR3 is CASSALLSYNEQFF. CDR3 DNA: TGTGCCAGCAGTGCACTACTCTCCTACAATGAGCAGTTCTTC.

The rearrangement links TRBV30 to TRBJ2-7; 10 bases are a match to TRBD2. CDR1 and CDR2 (germline): GTSNPN, SVGIG (reference sequence). With V trimmed by 2 bases and J by 6 bases, 4 bases remained unmatched. The CDR3 totals 13 residues. CDR3 region: CAWSTSGTREQYF. The CDR3, as DNA: TGTGCCTGGAGTACTAGCGGGACTCGCGAGCAGTACTTC.

Only a few counts were recorded for this clonotype. The chain has TRBV6-5 and TRBJ2-7, with a weak D call TRBD2 (5 bases). Germline values: CDR1 MNHEY, CDR2 SVGAGI. With 2 bases removed from V and 2 bases from J, the gap between germline ends came to 10 bases. This CDR3 has 14 amino acids. The CDR3 DNA follows: TGTGCCAGCAGTTACGGACCGGGGACCTACGAGCAGTACTTC. Translated, it gives CASSYGPGTYEQYF.

Ten or more counts support this clonotype. The chain is built from TRBV7-2 and TRBJ2-7, with TRBD2 matching 9 bases. Germline V gene sequence: CDR1 SGHTA, CDR2 FQGNSA. This CDR3 has 13 residues. Trimming at V came to 11 bases and at J to 3 bases, leaving 8 bases not matched to a gene. CDR3 nucleotide sequence: TGTGCCTCAGCGCGGACTAGCGACTACGAGCAGTACTTC. This sequence encodes CASARTSDYEQYF. The full variable domain, its missing parts supplied by reference TRBV7-2 and TRBJ2-7, is GAGVSQSPSNKVTEKGKDVELRCDPISGHTALYWYRQSLGQGLEFLIYFQGNSAPDKSGLPSDRFSAERTGGSVSTLTIQRTQQEDSAVYLCASARTSDYEQYFGPGTRLTVT.

The V gene is TRBV20-1, the J gene TRBJ2-7; D is unclear. Germline V gene data show CDR1 as DFQATT and CDR2 as SNEGSKA (reference sequence). Trimming took off 1 base at V and 2 bases at J, with 12 bases between the two ends. The CDR3 consists of 14 residues. CDR3 DNA: TGCAGTGCTAGAGCGAGCCTGAACCCCTACGAGCAGTACTTC. It specifies CSARASLNPYEQYF.

Worth noting for this clonotype: At one end the junction does not follow the germline gene, possibly because of a read error. The chain carries TRBV7-2 and TRBJ2-2; the match to TRBD2 covers 7 bases. This CDR3 contains 15 residues. In germline, CDR1 is SGHTA, CDR2 FQGNSA. CDR3 DNA: TGTGCCAGCAGCTTTCAACTAGCGAAAACCGGGGAGCTGTTTTTT. Protein: CASSFQLAKTGELFF.